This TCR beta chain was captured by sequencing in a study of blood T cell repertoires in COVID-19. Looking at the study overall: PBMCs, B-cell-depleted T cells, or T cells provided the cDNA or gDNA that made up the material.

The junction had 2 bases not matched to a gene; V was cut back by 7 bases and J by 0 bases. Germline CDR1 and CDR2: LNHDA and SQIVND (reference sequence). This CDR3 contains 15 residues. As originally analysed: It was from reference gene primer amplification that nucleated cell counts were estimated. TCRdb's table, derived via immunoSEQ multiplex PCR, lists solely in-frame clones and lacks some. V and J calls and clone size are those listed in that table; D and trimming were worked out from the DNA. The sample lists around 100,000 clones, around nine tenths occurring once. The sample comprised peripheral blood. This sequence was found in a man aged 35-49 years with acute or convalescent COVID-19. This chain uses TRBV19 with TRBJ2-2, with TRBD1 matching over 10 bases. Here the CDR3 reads CASKGTGANTGELFF. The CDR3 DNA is TGTGCCAGTAAAGGGACAGGGGCGAACACCGGGGAGCTGTTTTTT.